The clone carrying this T cell receptor (beta chain) was picked up a small number of times. Its antigen is currently unknown. This sample stems from a study of T cell repertoires in cytomegalovirus infection. Study information: In the study, CMV epitopes included recently identified HLA-C-restricted and well-studied HLA-B-restricted ones. Public TCR beta signatures were indicative of both CMV infection and a matching HLA type.

The study's findings and limits: Ex vivo responses were dominated by HLA-C-restricted CMV-specific TCR beta clonotypes.

TCRdb recomputed calls from the reads with MiXCR, one row per CDR3 protein. The data show approximately 730,000 distinct CDR3 sequences, approximately 32% seen once. From germline, CDR1 is MNHEY and CDR2 SMNVEV (reference sequence). The germline V and J ends were trimmed by 4 bases and 4 bases, with 16 bases remaining between them. There are 15 residues in the CDR3. This specimen was cultured CD8+ T cells from PBMCs, taken from culture after CMV antigen stimulation. This chain uses TRBV27 with TRBJ1-2, with a tentative D call TRBD1 (6 bases). This sequence was found in a human donor in good health (CMV status not recorded). Some clones in this sample may be carry-over from other donors' samples. The CDR3: CASSWGRGGSYGYTF. In DNA, the CDR3 is TGTGCCAGCAGTTGGGGCAGGGGAGGGTCCTATGGCTACACCTTC.